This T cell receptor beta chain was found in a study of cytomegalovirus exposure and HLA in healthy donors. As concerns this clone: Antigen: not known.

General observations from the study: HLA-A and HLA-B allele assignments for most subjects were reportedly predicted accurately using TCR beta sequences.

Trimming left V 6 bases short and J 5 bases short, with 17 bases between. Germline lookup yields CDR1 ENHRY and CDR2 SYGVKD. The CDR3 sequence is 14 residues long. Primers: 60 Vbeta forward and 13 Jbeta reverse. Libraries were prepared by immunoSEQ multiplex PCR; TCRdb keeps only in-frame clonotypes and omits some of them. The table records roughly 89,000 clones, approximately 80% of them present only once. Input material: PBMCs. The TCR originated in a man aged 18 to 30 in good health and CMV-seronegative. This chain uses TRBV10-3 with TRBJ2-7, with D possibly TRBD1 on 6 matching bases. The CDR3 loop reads CAIRALLDSHEQYF. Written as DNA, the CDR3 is TGTGCCATCAGGGCCTTACTGGACAGCCACGAGCAGTACTTC.